The clone carrying this TCR beta chain appeared once. Its antigen is unknown. This sample is drawn from a study of T cell responses to AZD1222 COVID-19 vaccine. Study outcomes and limitations: White British people made up most donors, females outnumbered males, and clonal diversity was possibly underestimated. Spike-specific TCR repertoires showed rising breadth and depth after two AZD1222 doses.

Profiled with immunoSEQ multiplex PCR; TCRdb holds only in-frame clones, not every one. This table has roughly 200,000 clones, around 88% appearing once. CDR3 size: 13 residues. The germline CDR1 and CDR2 sequences are MNHEY and SVGAGI. Trimming took off 6 bases at V and 7 bases at J, with 15 bases between the two ends. Source: peripheral blood, taken on day 0 of AZD1222 vaccination. This TCR derives from an adult in good health. This chain joins TRBV6-5 and TRBJ1-2; D is unclear. The CDR3 region is CASRSPGEGGYTF. CDR3 nucleotides: TGTGCCAGCAGATCTCCTGGGGAGGGTGGCTACACCTTC.